The 5 T cell receptor beta chains below come from one sample, sequenced in a study of T cells in Graves' hyperthyroidism and ophthalmopathy. Using RNA transcripts as the source, TCR beta CDR3 regions were amplified. When the TCR CDR3 underwent first-round RT-PCR, the HTBI primer set was used. Each CDR3 protein is one row after TCRdb ran MiXCR on the multiplex PCR reads. Of approximately 350,000 distinct CDR3 sequences in the sample, around 15% are singletons; the top ten hold roughly a fifth. Source material: blood. The origin of the receptors is a woman in her sixties with Graves' ophthalmopathy.

This clonotype was counted only a few times. This rearrangement joins TRBV12-3 or TRBV12-4 to TRBJ2-1; TRBD2 aligns across 9 bases. The V segment lost 6 bases and the J segment 7 bases; nucleotides outside the gene matches: 7. The CDR3 extends over 14 amino acids. The CDR3 region has the DNA TGTGCCAGCAGCCGCGGGAGGGCCCTTAATGAGCAGTTCTTC. This codes for CASSRGRALNEQFF.

This clonotype has a handful of counts. The chain combines TRBV29-1 with TRBJ1-2, with D uncertain. Trimming shortened V by 0 bases and J by 2 bases, and 7 bases separated the two germline ends. Germline V gene lookup returns CDR1 SQVTM and CDR2 ANQGSEA. There are 13 residues in the CDR3. The CDR3 DNA follows: TGCAGCGTTGAAGATGTGGAGAACTATGGCTACACCTTC. It is translated as CSVEDVENYGYTF.

This clonotype was counted many times. The genes are TRBV6-1 and TRBJ2-1; TRBD2 matches at 11 bases. Trimming cost V 4 bases and J 5 bases; bases outside gene matches: 4. The CDR3 contains 15 residues. Germline CDR1 is MNHNS and CDR2 is SASEGT. CDR3 loop: CASSVAGGINNEQFF. CDR3 nucleotides: TGTGCCAGCAGTGTAGCGGGAGGGATTAACAATGAGCAGTTCTTC.

As concerns this clonotype: A read error is possible here, since a much larger clone lies one base away. The chain recombines TRBV10-3 with TRBJ1-6; 7 bases map to TRBD1. The CDR3 runs 15 residues. Germline CDR1 is ENHRY and CDR2 is SYGVKD. With 11 bases clipped from V and 7 bases from J, the junction kept 14 bases outside the gene matches. The CDR3 loop reads CAAAGGTRVNSPLHF. The DNA of the CDR3 is TGTGCCGCGGCAGGGGGGACGCGGGTGAATTCACCCCTCCACTTT.

This clonotype was seen more than once but under ten times. The V call is TRBV5-6, the J call TRBJ2-7; the match to TRBD2 covers 16 bases. The CDR3 has 17 amino acids. V lost 0 bases, J lost 4 bases, and 4 bases stayed unmatched. CDR1 and CDR2 (germline): SGHDT, YYEEEE. The CDR3 protein is CASSLGGLAGGSYEQYF. DNA of the CDR3: TGTGCCAGCAGCTTGGGGGGACTAGCGGGAGGGAGTTACGAGCAGTACTTC.